These T cell receptor beta chains were read from a single sample in a study of glioma-infiltrating T cells after dendritic cell vaccination. Using immunoSEQ multiplex PCR, the repertoire was profiled, and TCRdb retains in-frame clones only, with some absent. The repertoire has more than 95,000 clones, 90% of them found once; the top ten carry approximately 3%. This specimen consisted of blood, obtained after dendritic cell vaccination. The source is a human donor with glioblastoma. CDR3s include the opening cysteine and the closing phenylalanine or tryptophan. A D gene is named only where the DNA matches it firmly. The size of a clone is reported for some rows only, either as once, few or many, or as a class for expanded clones.

clone_size | j_call | d_call | v_call | cdr3_nt | cdr3_aa
NA | TRBJ1-1 | NA | TRBV30 | TGTGCCTGGAGCGTCATCTCCCTCGGGGTAGGAGCTTTCTTT | CAWSVISLGVGAFF
NA | TRBJ2-2 | NA | TRBV5-4 | TGTGCCAGCAGCTTGGCAGGCAGCTTCACCGGGGAGCTGTTTTTT | CASSLAGSFTGELFF
NA | TRBJ1-2 | NA | TRBV13 | TGTGCCAGCAGCTTAGTAACAGGGAGAGGCTATGGCTACACCTTC | CASSLVTGRGYGYTF
NA | TRBJ2-5 | NA | TRBV2 | TGTGCCAGCAGCGCATCTGGACAGTCCCAAGAGACCCAGTACTTC | CASSASGQSQETQYF
NA | TRBJ2-1 | TRBD1 | TRBV5-1 | TGCGCCAGCATCCAGGGGACAGGGAACAATGAGCAGTTCTTC | CASIQGTGNNEQFF
once | TRBJ2-1 | TRBD2 | TRBV10-3 | TGTGCCATCAGCAGGGCGGGGGGTATCCTCTCCTACAATGAGCAGTTCTTC | CAISRAGGILSYNEQFF
NA | TRBJ2-1 | TRBD1 | TRBV5-4 | TGTGCCAGCAGCGGGGGACAGAGTGGCGTTTACAATGAGCAGTTCTTC | CASSGGQSGVYNEQFF
NA | TRBJ2-5 | TRBD1 | TRBV10-3 | TGTGCCATCAGTGAGTCGGGACAGCAAGAGACCCAGTACTTC | CAISESGQQETQYF
NA | TRBJ1-2 | TRBD1 | TRBV11-2 | TGTGCCAGCAGCTTAGGATACGGACAGGCGTCCTATGGCTACACCTTC | CASSLGYGQASYGYTF
NA | TRBJ2-5 | TRBD2 | TRBV4-1 | TGCGCCAGCAGTCCCCCTGGACTAGCGGGGGTCCAAGAGACCCAGTACTTC | CASSPPGLAGVQETQYF
NA | TRBJ1-1 | TRBD1 | TRBV7-8 | TGTGCCAGCAGCCCCAGGACAGGGGAGAACACTGAAGCTTTCTTT | CASSPRTGENTEAFF
NA | TRBJ1-2 | TRBD1 | TRBV7-2 | TGTGCCAGCAGCCCCCGGGACAGGGGGTGGGATGGCTACACCTTC | CASSPRDRGWDGYTF
NA | TRBJ2-3 | TRBD1 | TRBV9 | TGTGCCAGCAGCATCGGGACAGAGTACACAGATACGCAGTATTTT | CASSIGTEYTDTQYF
NA | TRBJ2-7 | TRBD1 | TRBV28 | TGTGCCAGCGGGCAGGGGGACGTCCAAGGGCAGTACTTC | CASGQGDVQGQYF
NA | TRBJ1-2 | NA | TRBV5-1 | TGCGCCAGCAGCTTGGAGGGAGACACCCCTGGGTCTGGCTACACCTTC | CASSLEGDTPGSGYTF
NA | TRBJ2-1 | TRBD1 | TRBV5-4 | TGTGCCAGCAGCTTGGAGGGGGCTAGTATCGATGAGCAGTTCTTC | CASSLEGASIDEQFF
NA | TRBJ1-4 | TRBD1 | TRBV19 | TGTGCCAGTAGGGGTGGTGGACAGGGAAACGAAAAACTGTTTTTT | CASRGGGQGNEKLFF
many | TRBJ1-2 | NA | TRBV6-1 | TGTGCCAGCAGTGAATATTCCGGGACACCAGCTAACTATGGCTACACCTTC | CASSEYSGTPANYGYTF
NA | TRBJ2-2 | TRBD1 | TRBV4-1 | TGCGCCAGCAGCCACAAAGAGGGACAGGGTAACGGGGAGCTGTTTTTT | CASSHKEGQGNGELFF
NA | TRBJ1-2 | NA | TRBV30 | TGTGCCTGGAGTCCCCTCGGGGGGCTACGCCCTAACTATGGCTACACCTTC | CAWSPLGGLRPNYGYTF
NA | TRBJ1-2 | NA | TRBV10-3 | TGTGCCATCAGTGATATGTTCAACTATGGCTACACCTTC | CAISDMFNYGYTF
NA | TRBJ2-1 | NA | TRBV23-1 | TGCGCCAGCAGTCAATCCGGGGGTATTGTTAGCGGAAGCTTCTACAATGAGCAGTTCTTC | CASSQSGGIVSGSFYNEQFF
NA | TRBJ2-2 | NA | TRBV7-3 | TGTGCCAGCAGCTTACGGGGGAACACCGGGGAGCTGTTTTTT | CASSLRGNTGELFF
NA | TRBJ2-3 | TRBD2 | TRBV2 | TGTGCCGGTACCTTAGCGGGGGGAGATACGCAGTATTTT | CAGTLAGGDTQYF
NA | TRBJ1-2 | TRBD1 | TRBV19 | TGTGCCAGTAGTATAAGGGCAGGGGGTGCCGGCAGAGGCTACACCTTC | CASSIRAGGAGRGYTF
NA | TRBJ2-1 | TRBD2 | TRBV11-3 | TGTGCCAGCAGCTTCTCCAACTCAGCGGGAGGTGAGCAGTTCTTC | CASSFSNSAGGEQFF
NA | TRBJ1-1 | TRBD1 | TRBV5-1 | TGCGCCAGCAGCTGGACGCCCATGGGGACAGGGGGCGCGGTGAACACTGAAGCTTTCTTT | CASSWTPMGTGGAVNTEAFF
NA | TRBJ2-7 | TRBD2 | TRBV4-1 | TGCGCCAGCAGCCAGTTTAGCGGGAGTGGCTACGAGCAGTACTTC | CASSQFSGSGYEQYF
NA | TRBJ2-5 | NA | TRBV9 | TGTGCCAGCAGCGGCCCCGGAGGGTCGGGTCACCAGACCCAGTACTTC | CASSGPGGSGHQTQYF
NA | TRBJ1-1 | NA | TRBV4-1 | TGCGCCAGCAGCCCTCCAAGGAGGGAAACTGAAGCTTTCTTT | CASSPPRRETEAFF
few | TRBJ2-7 | TRBD2 | TRBV10-3 | TGTGCCATCAGTGAAGGGACTACCTACGAGCAGTACTTC | CAISEGTTYEQYF
NA | TRBJ2-3 | NA | TRBV6-6 | TGTGCCAGCAGTTTAAGGAGGGATACGCAGTATTTT | CASSLRRDTQYF
NA | TRBJ2-2 | NA | TRBV5-1 | TGCGCCAGCAGCTTGGACCTAGCAGGGGAGCTGTTTTTT | CASSLDLAGELFF
NA | TRBJ2-1 | TRBD2 | TRBV5-1 | TGCGCCAGCAGCCACAGCGCGAGCGGGGGTTACAATGAGCAGTTCTTC | CASSHSASGGYNEQFF
NA | TRBJ2-1 | TRBD2 | TRBV7-3 | TGTGCCAGCAGCCCAACGACTAGCCGGGCCCTCAATGAGCAGTTCTTC | CASSPTTSRALNEQFF
NA | TRBJ2-7 | TRBD2 | TRBV5-1 | TGCGCCAGCAGCTTAGGCGGGAGTTCCTACGAGCAGTACTTC | CASSLGGSSYEQYF
NA | TRBJ1-4 | TRBD1 | TRBV30 | TGTGCCTGGAGTTTGGGACAGTTCGATGAAAAACTGTTTTTT | CAWSLGQFDEKLFF
NA | TRBJ1-2 | NA | TRBV7-9 | TGTGCCAGCAGTGAAACCGACAAGACACTCTATGGCTACACCTTC | CASSETDKTLYGYTF
NA | TRBJ1-6 | NA | TRBV6-1 | TGTGCCAGCACATACTCCGACAGAAATTCACCCCTCCACTTT | CASTYSDRNSPLHF
NA | TRBJ1-1 | TRBD1 | TRBV19 | TGTGCCAGTGGACAGGGGGCTCGGACTGAAGCTTTCTTT | CASGQGARTEAFF
NA | TRBJ1-2 | NA | TRBV7-3 | TGTGCCAGCAGCTTAGGGGGGGGCTCTGGCTACACCTTC | CASSLGGGSGYTF
NA | TRBJ2-5 | NA | TRBV9 | TGTGCCAGCAGCCCGGCCGAGGGGGAGGGTTCGCGGGAGACCCAGTACTTC | CASSPAEGEGSRETQYF
NA | TRBJ2-7 | TRBD1 | TRBV5-4 | TGTGCCAGCGGCTCCCAGGGGGCGTTGGGGCAGTACTTC | CASGSQGALGQYF
NA | TRBJ2-3 | TRBD2 | TRBV7-7 | TGTGCTAGCAGCTTAGCGGGAGGTGTCACAGATACGCAGTATTTT | CASSLAGGVTDTQYF
once | TRBJ2-1 | NA | TRBV6-5 | TGTGCCAGCAGTTACGGCCCTTACAATGAGCAGTTCTTC | CASSYGPYNEQFF
NA | TRBJ1-2 | NA | TRBV6-1 | TGTGCCAGCAGTGAAAATCAGGGGAACTATGGCTACACCTTC | CASSENQGNYGYTF
NA | TRBJ2-3 | NA | TRBV11-1 | TGTGCCAGCAGCGCCCCCGGTACGCAGTATTTT | CASSAPGTQYF
NA | TRBJ2-7 | TRBD1 | TRBV6-1 | TGTGCCAGCAGTTTGATTAAACAGGGGGCTGGGGAGCAGTACTTC | CASSLIKQGAGEQYF
NA | TRBJ2-5 | TRBD2 | TRBV14 | TGTGCCAGCAGCCAAGACGGAGGACTAGCGGGGGGGACCCAGTACTTC | CASSQDGGLAGGTQYF
NA | TRBJ1-1 | NA | TRBV27 | TGTGCCAGCAGTTTAATCCCGGGCACTGAAGCTTTCTTT | CASSLIPGTEAFF
NA | TRBJ1-2 | NA | TRBV7-6 | TGTGCCAGCAGCTTAGGTCAGGCGGGCTATGGCTACACCTTC | CASSLGQAGYGYTF
NA | TRBJ2-3 | TRBD2 | TRBV10-1 | TGCGCCAGCAGTGGGACTAGCGGGAGGGCGGTGGATACGCAGTATTTT | CASSGTSGRAVDTQYF
NA | TRBJ2-1 | NA | TRBV6-5 | TGTGCCAGCAGTTGGCGGGACTCTCGCTACAATGAGCAGTTCTTC | CASSWRDSRYNEQFF
NA | TRBJ1-2 | TRBD1 | TRBV5-4 | TGTGCCAGCAGGCCGGAGGGGGCGGGGGGCTACACCTTC | CASRPEGAGGYTF